This T cell receptor (beta chain) was observed in a study of T cells in Graves' hyperthyroidism and ophthalmopathy. TCR beta CDR3 regions were amplified from RNA transcripts. During a first-round RT-PCR of the TCR CDR3, the HTBI primer set was used. One entry per CDR3 protein, called by TCRdb with MiXCR from the multiplex PCR reads. Of a few hundred thousand distinct CDR3 sequences listed, 11% to 15% are singletons. Germline loops: CDR1 MNHNS, CDR2 SASEGT. This CDR3 comprises 15 residues. Trimming cost V 6 bases and J 1 base; bases outside gene matches: 8. This clonotype was seen repeatedly, ten times or more. In making diagnoses, clinical symptoms, serum thyroxine and TRAb, thyroid ultrasound and orbital computed tomography were all used.

V and J are TRBV6-1 and TRBJ2-7; 8 bases map to TRBD1. This clonotype originated in a woman in her 40s with Graves' hyperthyroidism. The sequencing input was blood. The CDR3 region is CASRVDRAGSYEQYF. In DNA form, the CDR3 reads TGTGCCAGCAGGGTGGACAGGGCGGGATCCTACGAGCAGTACTTC.